This is a list of T cell receptor beta chains from one sample in a study of glioma-infiltrating T cells. One entry per CDR3 protein, called by TCRdb with MiXCR from the multiplex PCR reads. The sample contains under 130,000 distinct CDR3 sequences, about 30% of which appear only once. Sequenced input: glioma tissue, nonneoplastic brain tissue, or PBMCs (not recorded which). Every receptor here comes from a human donor with low-grade glioma or glioblastoma, undergoing nonglioma brain surgery, or in good health (not recorded which). CDR3s include the opening cysteine and the closing phenylalanine or tryptophan. D genes are given only for firm matches. Not every row has a clone size; where given, it reads once, few, many or a size class.

TRBD1 TRBJ1-5 many TRBV19 CASSIWTGGNQPQHF TGTGCCAGTAGTATTTGGACAGGGGGGAATCAGCCCCAGCATTTT
NA TRBJ2-3 many TRBV18 CASSPQKGPGRGTQYF TGTGCCAGCTCACCACAAAAGGGACCGGGAAGGGGTACGCAGTATTTT
TRBD1 TRBJ2-7 NA TRBV7-2 CASSLLGQAPYEQYF TGTGCCAGCAGCTTATTGGGACAGGCACCCTACGAGCAGTACTTC
NA TRBJ1-4 few TRBV19 CASSPQTAEKLFF TGTGCCAGTAGTCCACAGACAGCGGAAAAACTGTTTTTT
TRBD1 TRBJ1-6 many TRBV28 CASRDRDNSPLHF TGTGCCAGCAGGGACAGGGATAATTCACCCCTCCACTTT
TRBD1 TRBJ2-5 many TRBV18 CASSKPDRADETQYF TGTGCCAGCTCTAAACCGGACAGGGCGGATGAGACCCAGTACTTC
NA TRBJ1-5 NA TRBV7-9 CASSVSGPQHF TGTGCCAGCAGCGTCAGTGGGCCCCAGCATTTT
TRBD1 TRBJ2-3 NA TRBV15 CATSRNPGQGVSDTQYF TGTGCCACCAGCAGAAACCCGGGACAGGGGGTTTCAGATACGCAGTATTTT
NA TRBJ2-3 many TRBV7-3 CASSSAYTDTQYF TGTGCCAGCAGCTCGGCCTACACAGATACGCAGTATTTT
TRBD1 TRBJ2-1 NA TRBV30 CAWSLGTGGNEQFF TGTGCCTGGAGTTTAGGGACAGGGGGGAATGAGCAGTTCTTC
NA TRBJ2-3 many TRBV6-1 CASSSTLLSALYTDTQYF TGTGCCAGCAGTAGTACCCTCTTATCGGCCCTCTACACAGATACGCAGTATTTT
TRBD1 TRBJ2-3 NA TRBV3-1 CASSPPRAEWTGEGVTDTQYF TGTGCCAGCAGCCCCCCTCGCGCGGAGTGGACAGGGGAAGGAGTCACAGATACGCAGTATTTT
TRBD2 TRBJ2-7 NA TRBV18 CASSPPASTGGSEQYF TGTGCCAGCTCACCACCGGCCTCCACCGGGGGGAGCGAGCAGTACTTC
NA TRBJ2-5 few TRBV7-2 CASSLGWEETQYF TGTGCCAGCAGCTTAGGGTGGGAAGAGACCCAGTACTTC
NA TRBJ2-3 many TRBV6-1 CASRKSTDTQYF TGTGCCAGCCGGAAGAGCACAGATACGCAGTATTTT
NA TRBJ1-1 many TRBV7-2 CASSFRAGTSKGTEAFF TGTGCCAGCAGCTTTAGGGCAGGTACCTCAAAAGGCACTGAAGCTTTCTTT
NA TRBJ2-1 few TRBV19 CASSWGARDNEQFF TGTGCCAGCTCCTGGGGGGCAAGAGACAATGAGCAGTTCTTC
TRBD1 TRBJ1-1 medium-sized TRBV6-1 CASTLRGALNTEAFF TGTGCCAGCACCCTCAGGGGGGCATTGAACACTGAAGCTTTCTTT
NA TRBJ1-2 NA TRBV28 CASSLIEGQIYGYTF TGTGCCAGCAGTTTAATCGAAGGACAGATCTATGGCTACACCTTC
NA TRBJ2-5 many TRBV28 CASSFQVWEETQYF TGTGCCAGCAGTTTCCAGGTTTGGGAAGAGACCCAGTACTTC
TRBD2 TRBJ2-3 NA TRBV7-2 CASRFLAGGHDTQYF TGTGCCAGCAGATTTCTAGCGGGGGGGCATGATACGCAGTATTTT
NA TRBJ2-1 few TRBV14 CASSQDPRRQQFF TGTGCCAGCAGCCAAGATCCGAGGAGGCAGCAGTTCTTC
NA TRBJ2-3 many TRBV6-1 CASVSGQIHGTSTDTQYF TGTGCCAGCGTATCCGGACAGATCCACGGCACTAGCACAGATACGCAGTATTTT
NA TRBJ2-3 few TRBV4-2 CASSLFSGLTDTQYF TGTGCCAGCAGCCTTTTTAGCGGCCTCACAGATACGCAGTATTTT